The next 9 T cell receptor beta chains were all read from a single sample in a study of response to subunit inactivated influenza vaccine. TCRdb itself ran the RT-PCR reads through MiXCR, one entry per CDR3 protein. The table includes about 780,000 distinct CDR3 sequences, around 18% detected once. Sequencing was performed on PBMCs from blood, taken roughly 5 days after vaccination. Receptors were obtained from a man in his fifties who received an inactivated influenza vaccine.

This clonotype appeared a single time. V usage is TRBV20-1 and J usage is TRBJ2-1; 9 bases are a match to TRBD1. V was pared by 6 bases and J by 6 bases, with 9 bases of the junction left unmatched. From germline, CDR1 is DFQATT and CDR2 SNEGSKA (reference sequence). The CDR3 runs to 14 residues. CDR3 amino acids: CSARQGGGTNEQFF. Here the CDR3 DNA reads TGCAGTGCAAGACAGGGGGGCGGGACCAATGAGCAGTTCTTC.

This chain links TRBV6-2 or TRBV6-3 with TRBJ2-1, with 12 bases matching TRBD2. The trim removed 7 bases at V and 0 bases at J, leaving 10 bases unmatched. Germline CDR1 MNHEY, CDR2 SVGEGT. There are 18 residues in the CDR3. The CDR3 protein is CASTRTSGKGSSYNEQFF. The CDR3 DNA is TGTGCCAGCACCCGGACTAGCGGGAAGGGGAGCTCCTACAATGAGCAGTTCTTC.

The table lists this clonotype with a few counts. The chain combines TRBV28 with TRBJ2-1; maybe TRBD2 (5 bases). CDR3 length: 16 amino acids. Germline lookup yields CDR1 MDHEN and CDR2 SYDVKM. Trimming shortened V by 4 bases and J by 3 bases, and 16 bases separated the two germline ends. The CDR3: CASSSRTGNNYNEQFF. CDR3 coding DNA: TGTGCCAGCAGTTCCAGGACTGGGAACAACTACAATGAGCAGTTCTTC.

The rearrangement uses TRBV5-1 and TRBJ2-1; D call uncertain. The V end lost 0 bases, the J end lost 6 bases, and 10 bases lay between the germline ends. Looked up from germline, CDR1 is SGHRS and CDR2 is YFSETQ. This CDR3 has 14 residues. In DNA form, the CDR3 reads TGCGCCAGCAGCTTGGGACCCAAGAGCAATGAGCAGTTCTTC. This codes for CASSLGPKSNEQFF.

The genes are TRBV12-3 or TRBV12-4 and TRBJ1-1; TRBD1 might be the D (6 bases). The CDR3 totals 13 residues. Trimming left V 6 bases short and J 4 bases short, with 12 bases between. CDR3 sequence reads: CASSRGPFTEAFF. CDR3 DNA sequence: TGTGCCAGCAGCCGGGGGCCGTTCACTGAAGCTTTCTTT.

This clonotype was counted between two and nine times. This sequence joins TRBV6-1 and TRBJ1-1; 8 bases line up with TRBD1. Looked up from germline, CDR1 is MNHNS and CDR2 is SASEGT. V lost 5 bases to trimming and J lost 4 bases; unmatched junction nucleotides: 9. The length of the CDR3 is 15 residues. CDR3 sequence reads: CASSRRTGKGTEAFF. The CDR3 region has the DNA TGTGCCAGCAGTCGACGGACAGGGAAAGGCACTGAAGCTTTCTTT.

This clonotype came up a few times. The V call is TRBV11-2, the J call TRBJ1-2; D gene unclear. Trimming stripped 0 bases from V and 8 bases from J, with 16 bases between. The CDR3 has 15 residues. Per the germline V gene, CDR1 is SGHAT and CDR2 is FQNNGV. CDR3 bases: TGTGCCAGCAGCTTAGATTTGGCTGCCGGAGGGGGCTACACCTTC. It encodes CASSLDLAAGGGYTF.

This clonotype has a handful of counts. The V and J genes are TRBV7-9 and TRBJ1-1; D is unclear. CDR1 is SEHNR, CDR2 FQNEAQ, per germline (reference sequence). The CDR3 is 14 amino acids. V lost 0 bases to trimming and J lost 4 bases, with 9 bases between them. CDR3 sequence (DNA): TGTGCCAGCAGCTTAGCGGCAAGAACCACTGAAGCTTTCTTT. The encoded protein is CASSLAARTTEAFF. The full variable domain, rest sourced from reference TRBV7-9 and TRBJ1-1, is DTGVSQNPRHKITKRGQNVTFRCDPISEHNRLYWYRQTLGQGPEFLTYFQNEAQLEKSRLLSDRFSAERPKGSFSTLEIQRTEQGDSAMYLCASSLAARTTEAFFGQGTRLTVV.

In this sample, this clonotype turned up once. The rearrangement uses TRBV11-3 and TRBJ2-1, with 7 bases lining up with TRBD1. This CDR3 has 14 residues. Trimming at V came to 5 bases and at J to 7 bases, leaving 8 bases not matched to a gene. The germline CDR1 and CDR2 sequences are SGHNT and YENEEA. CDR3 loop: CASSPDRARNEQFF. CDR3 sequence (DNA): TGTGCCAGCAGCCCAGACAGGGCTCGGAATGAGCAGTTCTTC. Full variable domain (missing parts from reference TRBV11-3 and TRBJ2-1): EAGVVQSPRYKIIEKKQPVAFWCNPISGHNTLYWYLQNLGQGPELLIRYENEEAVDDSQLPKDRFSAERLKGVDSTLKIQPAELGDSAVYLCASSPDRARNEQFFGPGTRLTVL.